The source of this T cell receptor beta chain is a study of cytomegalovirus exposure and HLA in healthy donors. Study at large: Later analysis reported that the 120 or so validation repertoires shared the platform of the roughly 700 first-cohort repertoires. Overall study findings and caveats: Listed as cytomegalovirus-associated were around 160 TCR beta chains. It was confirmed in vitro that a few of the CMV-associated chains were specific for CMV antigens.

Worth noting for this clone: What it recognizes is unknown.

Per germline, CDR1 ENHRY and CDR2 SYGVKD. Trimming at V came to 8 bases and at J to 1 base, leaving 7 bases not matched to a gene. The CDR3 has 15 residues. The assay was immunoSEQ multiplex PCR, and TCRdb's table has in-frame clones only and misses some. The data show about 140,000 clones, about 90% seen once. This rearrangement joins TRBV10-3 to TRBJ2-2; 7 bases agree with TRBD1. Sequencing was performed on PBMCs. This clonotype was sampled from a man between 18 and 29 years old in good health and CMV-seronegative. The DNA for the CDR3 is TGTGCCATCCTTCAGGACAGGAGGAACACCGGGGAGCTGTTTTTT. Amino acid sequence: CAILQDRRNTGELFF.